The rows below give T cell receptor beta chains drawn from one sample of a study of T-cell reconstitution after alpha-beta-depleted transplantation in children. TCRdb itself ran the PCR reads through MiXCR, one entry per CDR3 protein. The table has around 960,000 distinct CDR3 sequences, roughly 29% seen once; the top ten hold roughly 31%. The sequencing here drew on PBMCs, mostly from graft donor cells, taken 360 days after TCRalphabeta/CD19-depleted stem cell transplant. The source of these receptors is a boy younger than two who had a stem cell transplant for SCID, so the T cells may come from the graft donor. Each CDR3 is given with its conserved first and last residue. A D gene is named only where the DNA matches it firmly. Size values are once, few and many counts, or a class for expanded clones, and some rows have none.

j_gene | v_gene | abundance | d_gene | CDR3nt | CDR3aa
TRBJ2-3 | TRBV20-1 | few | - | TGCAGTGCTAAACGGGGAAGCACAGATACGCAGTATTTT | CSAKRGSTDTQYF
TRBJ1-5 | TRBV12-3/TRBV12-4 | few | - | TGTGCCAGCAGTCGGGGGCTACCCCAGCATTTT | CASSRGLPQHF
TRBJ2-1 | TRBV29-1 | - | - | TGCAGCGTTGCCTGGGGCCCGGGTGGGGGCAATGAGCAGTTCTTC | CSVAWGPGGGNEQFF
TRBJ2-1 | TRBV4-1 | - | - | TGCGCCAGCAGCCAAGCACCCGGGGTCTCCTACAATGAGCAGTTCTTC | CASSQAPGVSYNEQFF
TRBJ2-7 | TRBV6-1 | - | - | TGTGCCAGCAGCTCCGGGACACCTTTATACTACGAGCAGTACTTC | CASSSGTPLYYEQYF
TRBJ2-4 | TRBV4-1 | - | TRBD1 | TGCGCCAGCAGCCAGTACAGGGGGTTAGCCAAAAACATTCAGTACTTC | CASSQYRGLAKNIQYF
TRBJ2-3 | TRBV4-3 | - | - | TGCGCCAGCAGCCGACGTCGAGGACACCTAGGGGGTTTTCCGACAGATACGCAGTATTTT | CASSRRRGHLGGFPTDTQYF
TRBJ2-5 | TRBV2 | - | - | TGTGCCAGCAGCGGGACGGGACTCGATCAAGAGACCCAGTACTTC | CASSGTGLDQETQYF
TRBJ1-2 | TRBV2 | few | - | TGTGCCAGCACCCCGGACAGTCCCTATGGCTACACCTTC | CASTPDSPYGYTF
TRBJ1-2 | TRBV28 | few | - | TGTGCCAGCAGCCCTTTTGAAGGGGGTAATGGCTACACCTTC | CASSPFEGGNGYTF
TRBJ2-1 | TRBV29-1 | few | - | TGCAGCGTAATCGGTTGGGTAAATGAGCAGTTCTTC | CSVIGWVNEQFF
TRBJ2-1 | TRBV3-1 | - | - | TGTGCCAGCAGCCTCGTGCGTGGGAGTGATGAGCAGTTCTTC | CASSLVRGSDEQFF
TRBJ1-3 | TRBV7-8 | - | TRBD1 | TGTGCCAGCATAAGAGGGGGCAACTCTGGAAACACCATATATTTT | CASIRGGNSGNTIYF
TRBJ2-3 | TRBV7-9 | few | TRBD2 | TGTGCCAGCAGCTTGACTAGCGGGGGGACCGCAGATACGCAGTATTTT | CASSLTSGGTADTQYF
TRBJ2-2 | TRBV27 | few | TRBD1 | TGTGCCAGCGGCCTTCTCCAGGGACAGGGGGCCGGGGAGCTGTTTTTT | CASGLLQGQGAGELFF
TRBJ2-7 | TRBV2 | - | - | TGTGCCAGCAGCGAGGACAGATCTTACGAGCAGTACTTC | CASSEDRSYEQYF
TRBJ1-5 | TRBV6-1 | - | TRBD1 | TGTGCCAGCAGTCCCTGGGGACAGGGTAGCAATCAGCCCCAGCATTTT | CASSPWGQGSNQPQHF
TRBJ1-3 | TRBV5-1 | - | - | TGCGCCAGCAGCTGGGGGATGGACCTTGTCTCTGGAAACACCATATATTTT | CASSWGMDLVSGNTIYF
TRBJ2-1 | TRBV5-6 | many | TRBD1 | TGTGCCAGCAGGCAACCGGGACAGGGAAACAATGAGCAGTTCTTC | CASRQPGQGNNEQFF
TRBJ2-4 | TRBV6-1 | few | - | TGTGCCAGCAGTCAAACATGGGCCAAAAACATTCAGTACTTC | CASSQTWAKNIQYF
TRBJ2-1 | TRBV5-1 | few | - | TGCGCCAGCAGCTTGGATCTGTCCTACAATGAGCAGTTCTTC | CASSLDLSYNEQFF
TRBJ2-5 | TRBV12-3/TRBV12-4 | - | - | TGTGCCAGCGTATTGAGGCCAGGGATTCAAGAGACCCAGTACTTC | CASVLRPGIQETQYF
TRBJ2-3 | TRBV14 | - | TRBD1 | TGTGCCAGCAGCCAAGTTCGGGACAGGGGGCGAGGTACGCAGTATTTT | CASSQVRDRGRGTQYF
TRBJ2-7 | TRBV11-2 | - | - | TGTGCCAGCATGGCAGGGGGGATCTACGAGCAGTACTTC | CASMAGGIYEQYF
TRBJ2-5 | TRBV28 | - | - | TGTGCCAGCAGTTTTTTGGGCGCGAACTTTCAAGAGACCCAGTACTTC | CASSFLGANFQETQYF
TRBJ2-6 | TRBV7-3 | few | - | TGTGCCAGCAGCCTACAGGGAAAAGGAGGGGCCAACGTCCTGACTTTC | CASSLQGKGGANVLTF
TRBJ2-7 | TRBV28 | - | - | TGTGCCAGCAGTTACCGGGGCCGGGTAGGGTCCTACGAGCAGTACTTC | CASSYRGRVGSYEQYF
TRBJ2-7 | TRBV20-1 | - | - | TGCAGTGCTACCGGGACTTCTGTCTACGAGCAGTACTTC | CSATGTSVYEQYF
TRBJ2-2 | TRBV9 | few | TRBD1 | TGTGCCAGCAGCTTTAGACAGGGCCCCACCGGGGAGCTGTTTTTT | CASSFRQGPTGELFF
TRBJ2-3 | TRBV11-2 | - | - | TGTGCCAGCAGCTTAGGCGGGGGCCAAGGGGATACGCAGTATTTT | CASSLGGGQGDTQYF
TRBJ1-2 | TRBV9 | few | TRBD1 | TGTGCCAGCAGCGTAGGACAGGGGGCGGATGGCTACACCTTC | CASSVGQGADGYTF
TRBJ2-7 | TRBV7-2 | - | - | TGTGCCAGCAGCCCATGGGGGCGCTACGAGCAGTACTTC | CASSPWGRYEQYF
TRBJ2-1 | TRBV19 | - | - | TGTGCCAGTAGTCCCCGGGGCCTGGGGGAGCAGTTCTTC | CASSPRGLGEQFF
TRBJ2-5 | TRBV7-2 | many | TRBD1 | TGTGCCAGCAGCCCCGGACAGGGAAGGGAGACCCAGTACTTC | CASSPGQGRETQYF
TRBJ2-3 | TRBV28 | - | - | TGTGCCAGCAGCAGATCCCAGTCAACAGATACGCAGTATTTT | CASSRSQSTDTQYF
TRBJ2-1 | TRBV7-8 | - | TRBD2 | TGTGCCAGCAGCTTCGTCCTAGCGGGGGGTCCCAGCTCCTACAATGAGCAGTTCTTC | CASSFVLAGGPSSYNEQFF
TRBJ2-1 | TRBV2 | - | TRBD2 | TGTGCCAGCACTGGGACTAGCGGGGCCTACTTCTTC | CASTGTSGAYFF
TRBJ2-5 | TRBV28 | few | - | TGTGCCAGCAGACCCATTAGGGGTGTTGGGACCCAGTACTTC | CASRPIRGVGTQYF
TRBJ1-5 | TRBV6-1 | - | TRBD1 | TGTGCCAGCAGTGGTAGGACAGGGCCCTTCAATCAGCCCCAGCATTTT | CASSGRTGPFNQPQHF
TRBJ2-7 | TRBV20-1 | few | TRBD1 | TGCAGTGCTACGGGACAGACCCACTCCTACGAGCAGTACTTC | CSATGQTHSYEQYF
TRBJ2-3 | TRBV20-1 | - | TRBD2 | TGCAGTGTTCCCCGGACTAGCGGGGCCACAGATACGCAGTATTTT | CSVPRTSGATDTQYF
TRBJ2-1 | TRBV7-8 | - | - | TGTGCCAGCAGTCGGGGGTTTGAGCAGTTCTTC | CASSRGFEQFF
TRBJ2-1 | TRBV20-1 | few | - | TGCAGTGCTAGTTATGGGACACGCTACAATGAGCAGTTCTTC | CSASYGTRYNEQFF